The 7 T cell receptor beta chains below all came from one sample that was sequenced in a study of blood T cell repertoires in COVID-19. The assay was immunoSEQ multiplex PCR, and TCRdb's table has in-frame clones only and misses some. The sample has some 170,000 clones, 75% to 85% seen once. The sequencing input was PBMCs or T cells enriched from blood (not recorded which). All receptors come from a man aged 50-59 years who had recovered from COVID-19.

This chain joins TRBV30 and TRBJ1-1; 7 bases are shared with TRBD1. V shed 4 bases, J shed 3 bases, and the junction held 5 bases outside the gene matches. Germline values: CDR1 GTSNPN, CDR2 SVGIG (reference sequence). CDR3 length: 13 residues. As DNA, the CDR3 is TGTGCCTGGACTCGACAGGGAGACACTGAAGCTTTCTTT. This translates into CAWTRQGDTEAFF.

This clone was counted between two and nine times. V and J are TRBV12-3 or TRBV12-4 and TRBJ1-1, with D unclear. Trimming removed 0 bases at V and 7 bases at J, with 6 bases between. The CDR3 has 12 residues. Here the CDR3 DNA reads TGTGCCAGCAGTTTAGCCCGTATTGAAGCTTTCTTT. Translated: CASSLARIEAFF.

V and J are TRBV5-1 and TRBJ2-5; 11 bases line up with TRBD2. Germline CDR1 reads SGHRS; CDR2 reads YFSETQ. Trimming took 5 bases from V and 5 from J; bases not matched to a gene: 8. The CDR3 extends over 15 amino acids. The CDR3 loop is CASRRLAGKVETQYF. DNA for the CDR3: TGCGCCAGCAGAAGACTAGCGGGGAAAGTGGAGACCCAGTACTTC.

The chain employs TRBV7-2 and TRBJ2-7, with D unclear. The CDR3 has 14 amino acids. Trimming pared 1 base from V and 2 bases from J, leaving 9 bases between. Looked up from germline, CDR1 is SGHTA and CDR2 is FQGNSA. CDR3 sequence reads: CASSLGAPTYEQYF. CDR3 coding DNA: TGTGCCAGCAGCTTAGGGGCACCTACCTACGAGCAGTACTTC.

The rearrangement links TRBV24-1 to TRBJ1-2; TRBD1 aligns across 8 bases. The CDR3 is 14 amino acids. Trimming cost V 4 bases and J 5 bases; bases outside gene matches: 5. Germline values: CDR1 KGHDR, CDR2 SFDVKD. The CDR3 sequence: CATSDPGTGYGYTF. The CDR3 nucleotides are TGTGCCACCAGTGACCCCGGGACAGGTTATGGCTACACCTTC.

This clone was observed a single time. The CDR3 here is CASGPDRAIWSNEKLFF. The CDR3 DNA is TGCGCCAGCGGACCGGACAGGGCGATATGGTCTAATGAAAAACTGTTTTTT. This chain links TRBV10-2 with TRBJ1-4, with 8 bases matching TRBD1. The germline V gene encodes CDR1 WSHSY and CDR2 SAAADI. The CDR3 consists of 17 residues. V was clipped by 8 bases and J by 3 bases; unmatched bases: 14.

V usage is TRBV3-1 (or the pseudogene TRBV3-2) and J usage is TRBJ1-6; D not certain. CDR1 LGHDT and CDR2 YNNKEL come from the germline V gene (reference sequence). Trimming stripped 1 base from V and 9 bases from J, with 10 bases between. This CDR3 has 14 residues. CDR3 in DNA: TGTGCCAGCAGCCAAGGCGGATCCCTTTCACCCCTCCACTTT. This encodes CASSQGGSLSPLHF.